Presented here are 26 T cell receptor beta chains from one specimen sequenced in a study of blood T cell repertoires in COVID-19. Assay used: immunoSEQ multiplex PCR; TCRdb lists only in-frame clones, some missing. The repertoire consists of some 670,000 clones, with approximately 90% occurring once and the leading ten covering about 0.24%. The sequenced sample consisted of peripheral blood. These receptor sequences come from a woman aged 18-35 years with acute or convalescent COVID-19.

CDR3: CASSERVKAGNQPQHF. The CDR3 region has the DNA TGTGCCAGCAGTGAAAGAGTCAAAGCAGGAAATCAGCCCCAGCATTTT. The chain has TRBV6-1 and TRBJ1-5; no clear D gene. The V end was cut by 2 bases, the J end by 4 bases, with 15 bases between. CDR1 and CDR2 (germline): MNHNS, SASEGT. The CDR3 has 16 amino acids.

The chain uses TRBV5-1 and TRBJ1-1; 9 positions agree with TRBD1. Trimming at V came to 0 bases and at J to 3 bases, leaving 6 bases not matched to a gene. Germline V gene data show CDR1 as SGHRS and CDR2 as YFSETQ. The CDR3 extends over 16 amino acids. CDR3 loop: CASSLVYRGRDTEAFF. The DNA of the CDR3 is TGCGCCAGCAGCTTGGTCTACAGGGGGCGTGACACTGAAGCTTTCTTT.

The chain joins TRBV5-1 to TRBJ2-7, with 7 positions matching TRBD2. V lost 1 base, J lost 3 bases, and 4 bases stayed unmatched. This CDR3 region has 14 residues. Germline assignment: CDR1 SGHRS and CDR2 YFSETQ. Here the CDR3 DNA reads TGCGCCAGCAGCTTGAGCGGGGAAGACTACGAGCAGTACTTC. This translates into CASSLSGEDYEQYF.

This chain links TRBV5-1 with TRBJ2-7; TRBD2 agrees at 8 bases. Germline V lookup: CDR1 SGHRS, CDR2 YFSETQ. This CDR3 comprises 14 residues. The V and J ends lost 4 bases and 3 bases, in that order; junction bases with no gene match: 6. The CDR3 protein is CASSVRGGDYEQYF. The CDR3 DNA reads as TGCGCCAGCAGCGTCCGGGGGGGCGACTACGAGCAGTACTTC.

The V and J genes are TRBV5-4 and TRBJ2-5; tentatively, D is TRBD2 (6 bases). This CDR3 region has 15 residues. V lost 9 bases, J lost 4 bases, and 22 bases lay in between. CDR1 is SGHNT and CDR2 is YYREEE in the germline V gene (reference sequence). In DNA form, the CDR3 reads TGTGCCACCTCAAGGCCGGGGGAGGCGGGAGAGACCCAGTACTTC. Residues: CATSRPGEAGETQYF.

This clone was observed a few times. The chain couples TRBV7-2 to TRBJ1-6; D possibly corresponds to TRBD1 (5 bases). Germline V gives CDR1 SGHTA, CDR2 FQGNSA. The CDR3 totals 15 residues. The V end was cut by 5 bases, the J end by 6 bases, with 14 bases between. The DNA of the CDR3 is TGTGCCAGCAGCCCTAGTAAGGGGTTTAATTCACCCCTCCACTTT. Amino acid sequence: CASSPSKGFNSPLHF. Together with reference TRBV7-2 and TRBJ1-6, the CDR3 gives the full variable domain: GAGVSQSPSNKVTEKGKDVELRCDPISGHTALYWYRQSLGQGLEFLIYFQGNSAPDKSGLPSDRFSAERTGGSVSTLTIQRTQQEDSAVYLCASSPSKGFNSPLHFGNGTRLTVT.

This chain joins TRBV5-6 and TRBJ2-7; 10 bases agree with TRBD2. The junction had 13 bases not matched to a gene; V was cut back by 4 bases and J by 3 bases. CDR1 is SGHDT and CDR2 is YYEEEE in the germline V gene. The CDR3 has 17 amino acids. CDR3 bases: TGTGCCAGCAGCGAAGCGGGGGGGCCAATGTCAGACTACGAGCAGTACTTC. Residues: CASSEAGGPMSDYEQYF.

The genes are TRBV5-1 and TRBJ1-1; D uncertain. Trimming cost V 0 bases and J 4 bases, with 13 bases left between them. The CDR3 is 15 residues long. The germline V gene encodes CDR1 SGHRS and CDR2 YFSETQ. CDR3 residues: CASSLDVGVGTEAFF. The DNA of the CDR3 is TGCGCCAGCAGCTTGGATGTGGGAGTGGGCACTGAAGCTTTCTTT.

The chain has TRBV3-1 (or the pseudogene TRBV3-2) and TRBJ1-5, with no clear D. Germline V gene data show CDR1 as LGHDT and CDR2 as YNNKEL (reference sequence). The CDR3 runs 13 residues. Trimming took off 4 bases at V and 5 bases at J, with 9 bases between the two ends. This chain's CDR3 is CASSLQPDQPQHF. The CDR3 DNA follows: TGTGCCAGCAGCCTCCAACCGGATCAGCCCCAGCATTTT.

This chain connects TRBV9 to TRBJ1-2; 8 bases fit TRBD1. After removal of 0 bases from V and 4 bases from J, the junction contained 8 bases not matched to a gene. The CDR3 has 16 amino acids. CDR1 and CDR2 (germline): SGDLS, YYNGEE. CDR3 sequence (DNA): TGTGCCAGCAGCGTAGCGGCAACAGGGGGTATCTATGGCTACACCTTC. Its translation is CASSVAATGGIYGYTF.

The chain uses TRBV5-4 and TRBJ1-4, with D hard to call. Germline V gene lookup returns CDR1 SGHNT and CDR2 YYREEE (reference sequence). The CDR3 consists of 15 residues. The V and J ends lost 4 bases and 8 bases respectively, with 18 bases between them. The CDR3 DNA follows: TGTGCCAGCAGCCGTGATTTAGGCCCGGGGGAAAAACTGTTTTTT. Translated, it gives CASSRDLGPGEKLFF.

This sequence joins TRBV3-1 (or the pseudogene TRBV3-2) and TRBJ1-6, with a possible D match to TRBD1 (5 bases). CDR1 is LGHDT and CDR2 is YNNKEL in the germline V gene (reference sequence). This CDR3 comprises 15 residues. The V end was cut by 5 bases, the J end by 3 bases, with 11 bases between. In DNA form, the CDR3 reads TGTGCCAGCAGCTTGGACAAATACTATAATTCACCCCTCCACTTT. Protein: CASSLDKYYNSPLHF.

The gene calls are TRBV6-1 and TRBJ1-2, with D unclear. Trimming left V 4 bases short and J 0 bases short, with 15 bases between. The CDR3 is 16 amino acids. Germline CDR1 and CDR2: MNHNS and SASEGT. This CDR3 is CASSVRQTQANYGYTF. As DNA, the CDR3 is TGTGCCAGCAGTGTTCGACAAACCCAAGCTAACTATGGCTACACCTTC.

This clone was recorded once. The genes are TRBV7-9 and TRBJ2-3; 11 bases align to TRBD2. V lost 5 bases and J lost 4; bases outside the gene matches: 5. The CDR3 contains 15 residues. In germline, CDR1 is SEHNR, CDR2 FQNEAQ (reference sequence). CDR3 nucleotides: TGTGCCAGCAGCCCCGGGACTAGCGGCGCAGATACGCAGTATTTT. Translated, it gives CASSPGTSGADTQYF.

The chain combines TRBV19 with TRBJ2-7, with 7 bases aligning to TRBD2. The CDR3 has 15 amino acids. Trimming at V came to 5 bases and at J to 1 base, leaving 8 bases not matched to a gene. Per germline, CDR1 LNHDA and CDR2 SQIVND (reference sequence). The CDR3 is CASSSAGEESYEQYF. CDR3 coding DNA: TGTGCCAGTAGTTCGGCGGGGGAAGAGTCCTACGAGCAGTACTTC.

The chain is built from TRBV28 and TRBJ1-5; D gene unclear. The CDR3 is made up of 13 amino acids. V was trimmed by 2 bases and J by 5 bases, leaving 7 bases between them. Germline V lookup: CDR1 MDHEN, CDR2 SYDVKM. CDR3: CASSLLRYQPQHF. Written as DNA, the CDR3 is TGTGCCAGCAGTTTACTTCGGTATCAGCCCCAGCATTTT.

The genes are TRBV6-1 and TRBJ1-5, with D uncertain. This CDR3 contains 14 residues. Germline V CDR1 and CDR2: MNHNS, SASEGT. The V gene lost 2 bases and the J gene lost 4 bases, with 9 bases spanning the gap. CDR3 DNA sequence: TGTGCCAGCAGTGAAAGATACCTAAATCAGCCCCAGCATTTT. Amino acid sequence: CASSERYLNQPQHF.

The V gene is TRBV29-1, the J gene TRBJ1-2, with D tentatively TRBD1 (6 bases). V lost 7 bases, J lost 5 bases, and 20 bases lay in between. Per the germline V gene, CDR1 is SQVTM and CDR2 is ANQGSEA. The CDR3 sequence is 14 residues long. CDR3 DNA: TGCAGCGCCCTACTGGGGGAGGGGGAATATGGCTACACCTTC. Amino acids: CSALLGEGEYGYTF.

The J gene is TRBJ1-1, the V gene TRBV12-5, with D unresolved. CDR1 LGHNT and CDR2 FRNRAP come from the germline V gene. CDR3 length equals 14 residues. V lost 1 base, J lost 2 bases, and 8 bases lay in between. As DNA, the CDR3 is TGTGCTAGTGGTTTGGCGGTACCCAACACTGAAGCTTTCTTT. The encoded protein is CASGLAVPNTEAFF.

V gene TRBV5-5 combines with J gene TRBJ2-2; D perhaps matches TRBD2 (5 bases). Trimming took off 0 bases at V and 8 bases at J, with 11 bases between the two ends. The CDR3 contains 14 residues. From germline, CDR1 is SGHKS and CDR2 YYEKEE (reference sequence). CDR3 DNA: TGTGCCAGCAGCTTGGAAGGTGGGGAGGGGGAGCTGTTTTTT. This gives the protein CASSLEGGEGELFF.

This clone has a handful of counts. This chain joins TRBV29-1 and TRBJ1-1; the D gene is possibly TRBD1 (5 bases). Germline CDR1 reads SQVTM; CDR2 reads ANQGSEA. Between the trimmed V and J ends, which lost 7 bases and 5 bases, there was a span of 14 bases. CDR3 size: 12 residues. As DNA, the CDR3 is TGCAGCGCTAGGAGGGAGGGGACTGAAGCTTTCTTT. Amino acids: CSARREGTEAFF. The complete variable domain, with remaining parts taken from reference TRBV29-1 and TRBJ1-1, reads SAVISQKPSRDICQRGTSLTIQCQVDSQVTMMFWYRQQPGQSLTLIATANQGSEATYESGFVIDKFPISRPNLTFSTLTVSNMSPEDSSIYLCSARREGTEAFFGQGTRLTVV.

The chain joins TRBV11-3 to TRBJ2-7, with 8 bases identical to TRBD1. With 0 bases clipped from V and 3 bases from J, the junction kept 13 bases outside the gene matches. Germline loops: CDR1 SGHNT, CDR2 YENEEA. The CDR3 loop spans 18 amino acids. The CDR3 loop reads CASSLDLRAEQGGYEQYF. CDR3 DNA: TGTGCCAGCAGCTTAGATCTAAGAGCTGAACAGGGGGGCTACGAGCAGTACTTC.

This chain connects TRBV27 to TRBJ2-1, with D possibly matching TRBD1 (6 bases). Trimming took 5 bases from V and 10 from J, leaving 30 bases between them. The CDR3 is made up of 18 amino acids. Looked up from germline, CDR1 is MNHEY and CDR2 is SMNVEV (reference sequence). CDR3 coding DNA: TGTGCCAGCAGTAGTCTCATACCCAGGACAGAACGGCAACGGGAGCAGTTCTTC. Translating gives CASSSLIPRTERQREQFF.

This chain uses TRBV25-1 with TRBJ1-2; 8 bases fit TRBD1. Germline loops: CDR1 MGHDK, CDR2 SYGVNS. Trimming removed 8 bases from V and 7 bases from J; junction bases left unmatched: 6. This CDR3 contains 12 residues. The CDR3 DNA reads TGTGCCAGCGGCTGGACAGGGTTTGGCTACACCTTC. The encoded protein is CASGWTGFGYTF.

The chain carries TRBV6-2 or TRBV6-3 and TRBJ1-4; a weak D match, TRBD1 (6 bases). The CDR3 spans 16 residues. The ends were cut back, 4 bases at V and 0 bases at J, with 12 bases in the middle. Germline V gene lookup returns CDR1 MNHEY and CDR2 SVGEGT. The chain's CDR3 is CASSSTDRSTNEKLFF. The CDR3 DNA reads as TGTGCCAGCAGTTCGACGGACAGATCAACTAATGAAAAACTGTTTTTT.

The CDR3 DNA reads as TGTGCCACCAGTGACCACATCAGTCGCTCTGGAAACACCATATATTTT. It translates to CATSDHISRSGNTIYF. The chain couples TRBV24-1 to TRBJ1-3; no firm D call. Germline CDR1 KGHDR, CDR2 SFDVKD. The CDR3 spans 16 residues. V was trimmed by 4 bases and J by 0 bases, leaving 12 bases between them.